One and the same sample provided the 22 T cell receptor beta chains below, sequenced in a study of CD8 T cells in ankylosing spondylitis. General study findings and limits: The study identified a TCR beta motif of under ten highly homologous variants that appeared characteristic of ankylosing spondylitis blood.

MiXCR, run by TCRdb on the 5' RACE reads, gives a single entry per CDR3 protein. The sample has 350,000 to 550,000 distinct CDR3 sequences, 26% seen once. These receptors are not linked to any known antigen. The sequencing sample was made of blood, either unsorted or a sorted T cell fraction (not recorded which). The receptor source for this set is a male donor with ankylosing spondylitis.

The CDR3 coding sequence is TGTGCCAGCAGCATTAGTCGACAGTTGAACACTGAAGCTTTCTTT. Its protein is CASSISRQLNTEAFF. The chain is built from TRBV2 and TRBJ1-1, with a possible D match to TRBD1 (5 bases). Deletions cut 6 bases from V and 0 bases from J, with 14 bases between. CDR1 is SNHLY, CDR2 FYNNEI, per germline. The CDR3 is 15 residues long.

CDR3 sequence (DNA): TGTGCCAGTAGGACGAGGGGGGAGCAGTACGCCGGGACAGATACGCAGTATTTT. It encodes CASRTRGEQYAGTDTQYF. The chain employs TRBV19 and TRBJ2-3; D is tentatively TRBD1 or TRBD2 (6 bases each). Germline V lookup: CDR1 LNHDA, CDR2 SQIVND (reference sequence). The CDR3 extends over 18 amino acids. Trimming removed 6 bases at V and 3 bases at J, with 25 bases between.

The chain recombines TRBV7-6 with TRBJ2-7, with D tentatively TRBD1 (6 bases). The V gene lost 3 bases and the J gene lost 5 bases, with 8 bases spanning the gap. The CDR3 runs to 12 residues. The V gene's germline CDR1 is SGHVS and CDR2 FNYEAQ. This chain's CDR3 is CASSFNRDEQYF. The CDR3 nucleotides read TGTGCCAGCAGCTTCAACAGGGACGAGCAGTACTTC. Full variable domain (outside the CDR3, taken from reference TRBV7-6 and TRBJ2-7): GAGVSQSPRYKVTKRGQDVALRCDPISGHVSLYWYRQALGQGPEFLTYFNYEAQQDKSGLPNDRFSAERPEGSISTLTIQRTEQRDSAMYRCASSFNRDEQYFGPGTRLTVT.

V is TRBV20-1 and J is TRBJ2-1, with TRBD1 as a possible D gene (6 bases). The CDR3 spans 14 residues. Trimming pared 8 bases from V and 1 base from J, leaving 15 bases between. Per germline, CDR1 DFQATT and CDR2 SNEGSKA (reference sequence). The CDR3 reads CSPSGGGSYNEQFF. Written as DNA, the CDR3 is TGCAGTCCCTCTGGGGGCGGGTCCTACAATGAGCAGTTCTTC.

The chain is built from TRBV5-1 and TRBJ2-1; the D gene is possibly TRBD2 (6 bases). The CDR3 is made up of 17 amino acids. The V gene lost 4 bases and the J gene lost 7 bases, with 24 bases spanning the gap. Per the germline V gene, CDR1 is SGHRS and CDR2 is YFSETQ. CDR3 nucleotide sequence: TGCGCCAGCAGCCCGAGTGTCACCGGGACTGTGGGGAATGAGCAGTTCTTC. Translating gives CASSPSVTGTVGNEQFF. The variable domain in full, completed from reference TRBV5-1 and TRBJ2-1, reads KAGVTQTPRYLIKTRGQQVTLSCSPISGHRSVSWYQQTPGQGLQFLFEYFSETQRNKGNFPGRFSGRQFSNSRSEMNVSTLELGDSALYLCASSPSVTGTVGNEQFFGPGTRLTVL.

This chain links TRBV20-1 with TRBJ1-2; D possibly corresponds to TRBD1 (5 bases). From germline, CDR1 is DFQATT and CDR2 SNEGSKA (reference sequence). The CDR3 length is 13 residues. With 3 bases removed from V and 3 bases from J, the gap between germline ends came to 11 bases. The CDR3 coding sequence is TGCAGTGCTAGTCGGCAGGGTGACTATGGCTACACCTTC. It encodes CSASRQGDYGYTF.

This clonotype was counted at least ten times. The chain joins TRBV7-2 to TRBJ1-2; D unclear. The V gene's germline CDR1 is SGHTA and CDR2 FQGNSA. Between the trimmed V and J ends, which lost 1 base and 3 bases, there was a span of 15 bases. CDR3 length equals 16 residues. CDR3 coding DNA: TGTGCCAGCAGCTTAGTGGCGATGGCCTCACACTATGGCTACACCTTC. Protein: CASSLVAMASHYGYTF.

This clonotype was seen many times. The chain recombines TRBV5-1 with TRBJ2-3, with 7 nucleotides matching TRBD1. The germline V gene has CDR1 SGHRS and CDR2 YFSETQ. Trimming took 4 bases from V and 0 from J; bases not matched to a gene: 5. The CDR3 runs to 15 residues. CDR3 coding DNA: TGCGCCAGCAGCCTCGACAGGGCTAGCACAGATACGCAGTATTTT. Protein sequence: CASSLDRASTDTQYF.

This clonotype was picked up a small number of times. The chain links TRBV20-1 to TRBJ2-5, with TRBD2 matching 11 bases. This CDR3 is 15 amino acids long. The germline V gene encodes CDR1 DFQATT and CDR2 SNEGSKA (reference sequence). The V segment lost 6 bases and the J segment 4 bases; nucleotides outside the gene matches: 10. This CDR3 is CSAQVAGGPVETQYF. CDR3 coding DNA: TGCAGTGCCCAAGTAGCGGGAGGGCCCGTAGAGACCCAGTACTTC.

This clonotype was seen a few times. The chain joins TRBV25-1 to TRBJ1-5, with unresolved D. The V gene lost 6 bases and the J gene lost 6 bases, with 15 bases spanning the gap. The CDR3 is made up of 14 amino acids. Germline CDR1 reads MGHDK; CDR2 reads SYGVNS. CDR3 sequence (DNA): TGTGCCAGCAGCGATTTTGGAAGCGGTCAGCCCCAGCATTTT. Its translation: CASSDFGSGQPQHF.

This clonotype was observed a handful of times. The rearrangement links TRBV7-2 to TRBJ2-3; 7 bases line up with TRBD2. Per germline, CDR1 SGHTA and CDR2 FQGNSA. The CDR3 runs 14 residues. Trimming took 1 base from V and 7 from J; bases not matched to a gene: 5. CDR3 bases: TGTGCCAGCAGCTTAGACGGACTAGTGAATACGCAGTATTTT. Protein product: CASSLDGLVNTQYF.

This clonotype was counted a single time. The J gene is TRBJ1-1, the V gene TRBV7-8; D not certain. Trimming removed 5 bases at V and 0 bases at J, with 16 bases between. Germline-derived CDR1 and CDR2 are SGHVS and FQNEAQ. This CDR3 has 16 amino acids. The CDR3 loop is CASSRYDRGLNTEAFF. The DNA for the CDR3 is TGTGCCAGCAGCCGCTATGACCGGGGTTTGAACACTGAAGCTTTCTTT.

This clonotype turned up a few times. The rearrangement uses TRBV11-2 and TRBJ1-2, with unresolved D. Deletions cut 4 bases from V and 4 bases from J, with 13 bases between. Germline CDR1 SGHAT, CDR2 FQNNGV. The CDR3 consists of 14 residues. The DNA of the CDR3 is TGTGCCAGCAGCTCCCGGGCTCTACTCTATGGCTACACCTTC. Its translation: CASSSRALLYGYTF.

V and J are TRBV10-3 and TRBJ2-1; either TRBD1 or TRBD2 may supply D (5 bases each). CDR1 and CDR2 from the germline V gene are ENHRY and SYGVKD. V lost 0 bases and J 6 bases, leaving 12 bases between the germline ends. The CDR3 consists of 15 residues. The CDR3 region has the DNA TGTGCCATCAGTGAGTCAGTGGGGGACCGCAATGAGCAGTTCTTC. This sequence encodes CAISESVGDRNEQFF.

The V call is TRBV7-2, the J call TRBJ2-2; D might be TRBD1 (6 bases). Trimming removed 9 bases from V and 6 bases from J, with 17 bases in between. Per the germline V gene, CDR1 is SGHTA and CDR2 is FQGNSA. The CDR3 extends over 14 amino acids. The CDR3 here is CASSGGHESGELFF. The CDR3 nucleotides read TGTGCCAGTAGTGGGGGACATGAGTCCGGGGAGCTGTTTTTT.

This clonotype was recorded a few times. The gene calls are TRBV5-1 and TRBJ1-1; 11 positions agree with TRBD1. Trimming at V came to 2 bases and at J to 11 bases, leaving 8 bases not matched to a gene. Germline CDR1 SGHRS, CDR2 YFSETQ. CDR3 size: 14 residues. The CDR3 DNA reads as TGCGCCAGCAGCTTTTCAGTAAGGGACAGGGGGGCTTTCTTT. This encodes CASSFSVRDRGAFF.

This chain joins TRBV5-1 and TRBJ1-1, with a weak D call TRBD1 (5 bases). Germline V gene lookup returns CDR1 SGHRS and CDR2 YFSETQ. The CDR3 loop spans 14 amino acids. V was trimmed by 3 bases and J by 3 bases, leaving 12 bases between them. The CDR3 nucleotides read TGCGCCAGCAGCTGGGGACGGGCGGACACTGAAGCTTTCTTT. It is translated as CASSWGRADTEAFF.

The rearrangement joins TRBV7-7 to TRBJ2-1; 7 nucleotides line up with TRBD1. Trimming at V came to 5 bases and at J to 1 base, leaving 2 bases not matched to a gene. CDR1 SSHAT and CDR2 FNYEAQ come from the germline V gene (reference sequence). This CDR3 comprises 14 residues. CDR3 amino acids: CASSRGQSYNEQFF. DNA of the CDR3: TGTGCCAGCAGCCGGGGACAGTCCTACAATGAGCAGTTCTTC. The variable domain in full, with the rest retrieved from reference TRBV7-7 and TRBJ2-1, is GAGVSQSPRYKVTKRGQDVTLRCDPISSHATLYWYQQALGQGPEFLTYFNYEAQPDKSGLPSDRFSAERPEGSISTLTIQRTEQRDSAMYRCASSRGQSYNEQFFGPGTRLTVL.

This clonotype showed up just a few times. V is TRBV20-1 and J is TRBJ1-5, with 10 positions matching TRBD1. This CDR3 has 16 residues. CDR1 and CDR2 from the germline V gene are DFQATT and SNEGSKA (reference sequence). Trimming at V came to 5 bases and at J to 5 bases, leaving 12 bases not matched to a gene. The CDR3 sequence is CSAHGPGQGRDQPQHF. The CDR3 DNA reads TGCAGTGCTCATGGACCGGGACAGGGGAGAGATCAGCCCCAGCATTTT.

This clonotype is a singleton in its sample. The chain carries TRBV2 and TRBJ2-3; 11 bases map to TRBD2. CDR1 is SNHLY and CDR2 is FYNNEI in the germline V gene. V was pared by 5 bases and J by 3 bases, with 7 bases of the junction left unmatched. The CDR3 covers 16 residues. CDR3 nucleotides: TGTGCCAGCAGTCCCCGACTAGCGGGACGGACAGATACGCAGTATTTT. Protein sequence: CASSPRLAGRTDTQYF.

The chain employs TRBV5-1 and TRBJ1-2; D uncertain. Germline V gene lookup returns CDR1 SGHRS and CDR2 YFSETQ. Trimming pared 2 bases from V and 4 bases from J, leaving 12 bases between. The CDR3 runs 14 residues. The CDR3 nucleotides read TGCGCCAGCAGCTTCGGGCAGGAGTCCTATGGCTACACCTTC. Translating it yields CASSFGQESYGYTF.

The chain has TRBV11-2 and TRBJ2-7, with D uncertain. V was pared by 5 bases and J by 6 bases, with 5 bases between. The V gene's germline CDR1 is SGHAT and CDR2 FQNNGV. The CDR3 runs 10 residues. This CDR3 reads CASSPTEQYF. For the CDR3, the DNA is TGTGCCAGCAGCCCGACCGAGCAGTACTTC.